Listed here are 3 T cell receptor beta chains from one sample, sequenced in a study of neurological immune-mediated disorders. Time point indicated: longitudinal time-point 2. TCRdb recomputed calls from the 5' RACE reads with MiXCR, one row per CDR3 protein. Altogether some 45,000 distinct CDR3 sequences are present, under 15% being singletons, with the ten largest covering less than 5.5%. Sequencing used PBMCs. The receptors shown here come from a male donor with HTLV-1-associated myelopathy (HAM/TSP).

This clonotype was counted ten times or more. This rearrangement joins TRBV5-1 to TRBJ1-2; D not resolved. Trimming pared 1 base from V and 0 bases from J, leaving 10 bases between. The CDR3 has 15 residues. Germline CDR1 reads SGHRS; CDR2 reads YFSETQ. The CDR3 DNA follows: TGCGCCAGCAGCTTGACCCAGGCACCTAACTATGGCTACACCTTC. Translated: CASSLTQAPNYGYTF.

This clonotype was recorded many times. This sequence joins TRBV7-8 and TRBJ2-7; D is unclear. This CDR3 is built from 11 residues. Trimming shortened V by 7 bases and J by 6 bases, and 10 bases separated the two germline ends. The germline CDR1 and CDR2 sequences are SGHVS and FQNEAQ. The DNA for the CDR3 is TGTGCCAGCATCGATTCGGGCGAGCAGTACTTC. It specifies CASIDSGEQYF.

The rearrangement links TRBV20-1 to TRBJ2-4; D remains ambiguous. The length of the CDR3 is 10 residues. V dropped 3 bases and J dropped 13 bases, with 10 bases sitting between them. Germline CDR1 DFQATT, CDR2 SNEGSKA (reference sequence). CDR3 coding DNA: TGCAGTGCTAGGACGGTAGCACAGTACTTC. Its translation is CSARTVAQYF.